A selection of T cell receptor beta chains follows, all from one sample in a study of response to subunit inactivated influenza vaccine. Each CDR3 protein is one row after TCRdb ran MiXCR on the RT-PCR reads. The sample consists of around 760,000 distinct CDR3 sequences, about 14% of them appearing once. The sequences come from PBMCs from blood, collected 14 to 15 days before vaccination. These receptor sequences come from a man aged 45-60 years who received an inactivated influenza vaccine. The CDR3 runs from the conserved cysteine through the conserved F or W.

CDR3 length	V gene	J gene	CDR3 protein
19	TRBV9	TRBJ2-7	CASSVGFAVVGGPNHEQYF
13	TRBV4-2	TRBJ2-5	CASSQGRAETQYF
16	TRBV6-1	TRBJ2-1	CASREYPGQRNNEQFF
14	TRBV12-3/TRBV12-4	TRBJ2-7	CASSLPSPISEQYF
15	TRBV12-3/TRBV12-4	TRBJ1-5	CASSSLGGSNQPQHF
17	TRBV7-2	TRBJ2-2	CASRQTSGTANTGELFF
14	TRBV2	TRBJ1-4	CASSEQTYNEKLFF
14	TRBV2	TRBJ2-3	CASKASGYTDTQYF
17	TRBV4-3	TRBJ2-1	CASSQDMGDRSYNEQFF
15	TRBV5-1	TRBJ2-2	CASSSRQGGTGELFF